The 17 T cell receptor beta chains given below trace back to one sample, sequenced in a study of blood T cell repertoires in COVID-19. Method: immunoSEQ multiplex PCR; TCRdb's copy keeps in-frame clones and lacks some. The sample has around 260,000 clones; around 90% are singletons. The specimen sequenced was peripheral blood. Source of these receptors: a woman aged 60-75 years with COVID-19, enrolled during active disease.

J is TRBJ1-2 and V is TRBV5-1; D not resolved. The ends were cut back, 1 base at V and 4 bases at J, with 11 bases in the middle. This CDR3 has 14 residues. CDR1 SGHRS and CDR2 YFSETQ come from the germline V gene. This CDR3 reads CASSLPDSAYGYTF. The CDR3 bases are TGCGCCAGCAGCTTGCCAGATTCTGCCTATGGCTACACCTTC.

Concerning this clone: This CDR3 is also generated by other DNA sequences in the sample. CDR3 sequence (DNA): TGTGCCAGCAGCTTAGGACAGAATCAGCCCCAGCATTTT. This sequence encodes CASSLGQNQPQHF. The chain joins TRBV11-2 to TRBJ1-5; tentatively, D is TRBD1 (5 bases). Germline CDR1 is SGHAT and CDR2 is FQNNGV. V lost 1 base and J lost 4, with 5 bases in between. The CDR3 consists of 13 residues.

The chain is built from TRBV3-1 (or the pseudogene TRBV3-2) and TRBJ1-1, with 12 bases aligning to TRBD1. Losses at the gene ends were 3 bases for V and 9 bases for J; bases not matched to a gene: 5. The CDR3 totals 14 residues. Per germline, CDR1 LGHDT and CDR2 YNNKEL (reference sequence). CDR3 sequence reads: CASSHRDRGRKAFF. The CDR3 DNA reads as TGTGCCAGCAGCCACCGGGACAGGGGGCGAAAAGCTTTCTTT.

This chain joins TRBV15 and TRBJ1-5; the D gene is possibly TRBD1 (5 bases). CDR3 length: 15 amino acids. Trimming cost V 0 bases and J 1 base, with 7 bases left between them. Per germline, CDR1 LNHNV and CDR2 YYDKDF (reference sequence). The CDR3, as DNA: TGTGCCACCAGCAGAGAGAGACAGAGCAATCAGCCCCAGCATTTT. This translates into CATSRERQSNQPQHF.

The chain couples TRBV13 to TRBJ2-5; 8 bases line up with TRBD2. The junction had 7 bases not matched to a gene; V was cut back by 3 bases and J by 1 base. Germline assignment: CDR1 PRHDT and CDR2 FYEKMQ (reference sequence). This CDR3 contains 16 residues. CDR3: CASSLGSRGAQETQYF. The CDR3 DNA reads TGTGCCAGCAGCTTGGGTTCGCGGGGGGCCCAAGAGACCCAGTACTTC.

This chain joins TRBV10-2 and TRBJ1-2; TRBD1 matches at 8 bases. The CDR3 contains 14 residues. Germline lookup yields CDR1 WSHSY and CDR2 SAAADI. V lost 1 base to trimming and J lost 6 bases; unmatched junction nucleotides: 4. In nucleotides, the CDR3 is TGCGCCAGCAGTGAGTTGGACAGGGAGGATGGCTACACCTTC. This sequence encodes CASSELDREDGYTF.

This clone has a handful of counts. The chain uses TRBV5-5 and TRBJ1-2, with 8 bases matching TRBD1. Germline assignment: CDR1 SGHKS and CDR2 YYEKEE (reference sequence). Trimming took 2 bases from V and 3 from J; bases not matched to a gene: 3. This CDR3 contains 14 residues. CDR3 amino acids: CASSLGTGDYGYTF. CDR3 in DNA: TGTGCCAGCAGCTTAGGGACAGGCGACTATGGCTACACCTTC.

The V gene is TRBV28, the J gene TRBJ1-4; TRBD1 matches at 7 bases. The CDR3 has 16 residues. Trimming took 6 bases from V and 3 from J; bases not matched to a gene: 10. The germline gives CDR1 MDHEN, CDR2 SYDVKM. The CDR3 bases are TGTGCCAGCAGCTACACAGGGGAAGGGGCTAATGAAAAACTGTTTTTT. It encodes CASSYTGEGANEKLFF.

The genes are TRBV3-1 (or the pseudogene TRBV3-2) and TRBJ2-1; D gene ambiguous. The CDR3 length is 16 residues. Trimming cost V 0 bases and J 5 bases, with 14 bases left between them. CDR1 LGHDT and CDR2 YNNKEL come from the germline V gene (reference sequence). In DNA, the CDR3 is TGTGCCAGCAGCCAAGACCCCCTTAGAGGTAACAATGAGCAGTTCTTC. The encoded protein is CASSQDPLRGNNEQFF.

The chain joins TRBV20-1 to TRBJ1-6; D unresolved. Germline V gives CDR1 DFQATT, CDR2 SNEGSKA (reference sequence). The CDR3 totals 13 residues. V lost 3 bases and J lost 6, with 9 bases in between. The CDR3 bases are TGCAGTGCTAGTGGGCAGGTTAATTCACCCCTCCACTTT. It is translated as CSASGQVNSPLHF.

This sequence joins TRBV7-3 and TRBJ1-1; 10 bases map to TRBD1. The length of the CDR3 is 15 residues. Germline CDR1 and CDR2: SGHTA and FQGTGA. Losses at the gene ends were 4 bases for V and 0 bases for J; bases not matched to a gene: 2. This chain's CDR3 is CASSSTGGLNTEAFF. CDR3 bases: TGTGCCAGCAGCTCGACAGGGGGCTTGAACACTGAAGCTTTCTTT.

CDR3 amino acids: CATSRAPGQGADRAFF. The CDR3 coding sequence is TGTGCCACCAGCAGAGCTCCGGGACAGGGGGCCGATCGAGCTTTCTTT. The chain uses TRBV15 and TRBJ1-1; 12 nucleotides agree with TRBD1. Trimming took 1 base from V and 10 from J; bases not matched to a gene: 10. The germline V gene has CDR1 LNHNV and CDR2 YYDKDF (reference sequence). The CDR3 is 16 amino acids.

This clone was counted once. V is TRBV6-2 or TRBV6-3 and J is TRBJ2-3; D remains unclear. The CDR3 loop spans 12 amino acids. The germline V gene encodes CDR1 MNHEY and CDR2 SVGEGT. V lost 0 bases, J lost 5 bases, and 3 bases lay in between. The CDR3 nucleotides read TGTGCCAGCAGTTACTCGCGAGATACGCAGTATTTT. It codes for CASSYSRDTQYF.

The CDR3 bases are TGTGCCAGTAGATTGGGCACCCACACAGATACGCAGTATTTT. This translates into CASRLGTHTDTQYF. The V gene is TRBV19, the J gene TRBJ2-3; D ambiguous. Germline V gene sequence: CDR1 LNHDA, CDR2 SQIVND (reference sequence). CDR3 size: 14 residues. Trimming removed 6 bases at V and 2 bases at J, with 12 bases between.

The chain has TRBV10-3 and TRBJ1-1, with D possibly being TRBD1 (6 bases). The length of the CDR3 is 17 residues. Looked up from germline, CDR1 is ENHRY and CDR2 is SYGVKD. V lost 4 bases, J lost 0 bases, and 18 bases lay in between. CDR3 coding DNA: TGTGCCATCAGTGGGGCCGGGGACAAACGGCTGAACACTGAAGCTTTCTTT. Its protein product is CAISGAGDKRLNTEAFF.

This sequence joins TRBV6-6 and TRBJ1-2; weak D call: TRBD1 (5 bases). V was pared by 2 bases and J by 4 bases, with 11 bases between. Germline CDR1 MNHNY, CDR2 SVGAGI (reference sequence). This CDR3 is 14 amino acids long. The CDR3 is CASSYGGGSYGYTF. CDR3 nucleotides: TGTGCCAGCAGTTACGGGGGAGGAAGCTATGGCTACACCTTC.

The chain carries TRBV28 and TRBJ2-1; TRBD1 matches 12 bases. V was pared by 3 bases and J by 4 bases, with 13 bases of the junction left unmatched. Germline V gives CDR1 MDHEN, CDR2 SYDVKM. The CDR3 extends over 19 amino acids. The CDR3 region has the DNA TGTGCCAGCAGTTTCCCCGGGACAGGGGGCTTTGAGGTGTACAATGAGCAGTTCTTC. This sequence encodes CASSFPGTGGFEVYNEQFF.